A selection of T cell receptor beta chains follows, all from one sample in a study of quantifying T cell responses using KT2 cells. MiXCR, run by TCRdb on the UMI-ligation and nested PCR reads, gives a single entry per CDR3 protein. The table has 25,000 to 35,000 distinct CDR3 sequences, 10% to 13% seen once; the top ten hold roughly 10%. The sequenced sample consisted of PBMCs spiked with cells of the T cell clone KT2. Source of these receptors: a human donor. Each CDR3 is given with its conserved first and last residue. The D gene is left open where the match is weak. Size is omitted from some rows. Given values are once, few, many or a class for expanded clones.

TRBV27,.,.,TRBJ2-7,CANPNRDMNYEQYF,TGTGCCAACCCCAACCGGGACATGAACTACGAGCAGTACTTC
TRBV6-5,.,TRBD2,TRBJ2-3,CASSAGGPQYF,TGTGCCAGCAGTGCGGGGGGTCCGCAGTATTTT
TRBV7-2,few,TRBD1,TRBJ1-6,CASSPGGANSPLHF,TGTGCCAGCAGTCCAGGGGGTGCTAATTCACCCCTCCACTTT
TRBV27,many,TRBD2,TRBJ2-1,CASPRGLAGGEYNEQFF,TGTGCCAGCCCCCGAGGACTAGCGGGAGGTGAATACAATGAGCAGTTCTTC
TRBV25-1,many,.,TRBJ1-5,CASSDTGKNQPQHF,TGTGCCAGCAGTGACACCGGGAAGAATCAGCCCCAGCATTTT
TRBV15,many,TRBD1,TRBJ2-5,CATSRDRAQETQYF,TGTGCCACCAGCCGGGACAGGGCACAAGAGACCCAGTACTTC
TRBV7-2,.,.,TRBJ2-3,CASSLVGGRADTQYF,TGTGCCAGCAGCTTAGTGGGAGGCAGGGCAGATACGCAGTATTTT
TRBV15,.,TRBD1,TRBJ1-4,CATSRWDREGEKLFF,TGTGCCACCAGCAGATGGGACAGGGAAGGTGAAAAACTGTTTTTT
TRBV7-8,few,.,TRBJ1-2,CASSTLQGDGYTF,TGTGCCAGCAGCACGTTACAGGGCGACGGCTACACCTTC
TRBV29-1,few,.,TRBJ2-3,CSVGAGSSTDTQYF,TGCAGCGTTGGGGCGGGGTCTAGCACAGATACGCAGTATTTT
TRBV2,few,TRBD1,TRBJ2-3,CASSDGTGMASTDTQYF,TGTGCCAGCAGTGACGGGACAGGGATGGCTAGCACAGATACGCAGTATTTT
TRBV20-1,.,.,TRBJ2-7,CSASEGQVEQYF,TGCAGTGCTAGCGAGGGACAAGTCGAGCAGTACTTC
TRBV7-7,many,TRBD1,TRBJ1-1,CASSPDRVTEAFF,TGTGCTAGCAGTCCGGACAGGGTCACTGAAGCTTTCTTT
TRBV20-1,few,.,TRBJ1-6,CSARGPSGSPLHF,TGCAGTGCTAGAGGACCTTCAGGCTCACCCCTCCACTTT
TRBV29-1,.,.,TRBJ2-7,CSVTETGSYEQYF,TGCAGCGTAACGGAGACCGGGTCCTACGAGCAGTACTTC
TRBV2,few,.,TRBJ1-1,CASSDGPNTEAFF,TGTGCCAGCAGTGACGGTCCCAACACTGAAGCTTTCTTT
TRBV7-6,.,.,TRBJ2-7,CASSTRLRRKHEQYF,TGTGCCAGCAGCACACGTCTTCGTCGGAAACACGAGCAGTACTTC
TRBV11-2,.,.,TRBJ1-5,CASSLDSIVYHGQPQHF,TGTGCCAGCAGCTTAGACTCTATTGTCTATCACGGTCAGCCCCAGCATTTT
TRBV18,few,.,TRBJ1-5,CASSQGLNQPQHF,TGTGCCAGCTCACAGGGTCTTAACCAGCCCCAGCATTTT
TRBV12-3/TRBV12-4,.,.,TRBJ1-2,CASSLALGFGYTF,TGTGCCAGCAGTTTAGCTTTGGGGTTTGGCTACACCTTC
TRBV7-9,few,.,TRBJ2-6,CASSLFRQRIDSGANVLTF,TGTGCCAGCAGCTTATTCAGACAGCGGATAGACTCTGGGGCCAACGTCCTGACTTTC
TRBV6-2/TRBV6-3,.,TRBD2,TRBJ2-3,CASSYGGSGTDTQYF,TGTGCCAGCAGTTACGGCGGGAGTGGCACAGATACGCAGTATTTT
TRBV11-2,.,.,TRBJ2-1,CASSLGGHLEQFF,TGTGCCAGCAGCTTAGGAGGCCATCTTGAGCAGTTCTTC
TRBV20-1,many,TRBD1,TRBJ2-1,CSVSRPGQGYNEQFF,TGCAGTGTTTCGCGACCGGGACAGGGCTACAATGAGCAGTTCTTC
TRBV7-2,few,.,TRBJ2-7,CASSLESPLGGGTYEQYF,TGTGCCAGCAGCTTAGAATCCCCATTGGGGGGCGGAACCTACGAGCAGTACTTC
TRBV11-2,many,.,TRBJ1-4,CASSLVRATNEKLFF,TGTGCCAGCAGCTTAGTGAGGGCAACTAATGAAAAACTGTTTTTT
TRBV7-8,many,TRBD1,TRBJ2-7,CASSRYGTGEYEQYF,TGTGCCAGCAGCCGATACGGGACAGGAGAGTACGAGCAGTACTTC
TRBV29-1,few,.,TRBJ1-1,CSVEGGGNTEAFF,TGCAGCGTTGAAGGGGGGGGGAACACTGAAGCTTTCTTT